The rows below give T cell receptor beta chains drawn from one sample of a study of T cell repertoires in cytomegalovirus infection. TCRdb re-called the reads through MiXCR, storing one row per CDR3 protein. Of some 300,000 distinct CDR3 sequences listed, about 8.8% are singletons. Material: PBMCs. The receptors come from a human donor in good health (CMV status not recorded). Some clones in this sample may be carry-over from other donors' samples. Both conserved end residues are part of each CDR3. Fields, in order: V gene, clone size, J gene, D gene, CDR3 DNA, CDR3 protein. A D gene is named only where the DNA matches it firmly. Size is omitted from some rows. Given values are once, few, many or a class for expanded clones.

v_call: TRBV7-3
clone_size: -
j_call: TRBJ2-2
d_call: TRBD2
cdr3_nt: TGTGCCAGCAGCCTTACCCCCGGTCGGGGGGGTTTTGGTTCGAACACCGGGGAGCTGTTTTTT
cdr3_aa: CASSLTPGRGGFGSNTGELFF

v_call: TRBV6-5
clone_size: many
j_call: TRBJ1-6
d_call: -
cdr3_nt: TGTGCCAGCAGTTCCCGTCACGTTAGTTCACCCCTCCACTTT
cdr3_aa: CASSSRHVSSPLHF

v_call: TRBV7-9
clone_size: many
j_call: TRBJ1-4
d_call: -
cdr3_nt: TGTGCCAGCAGCTTACCAGGGAACGAAAAACTGTTTTTT
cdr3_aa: CASSLPGNEKLFF

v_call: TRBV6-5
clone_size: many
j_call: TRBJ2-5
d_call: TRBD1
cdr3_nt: TGTGCCAGCAGTTACCGGGACAGGGTACGGGGCTGGGAGACCCAGTACTTC
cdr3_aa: CASSYRDRVRGWETQYF

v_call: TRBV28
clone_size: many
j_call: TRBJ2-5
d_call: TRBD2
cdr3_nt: TGTGCCAGCAGTTTGGAGGGTAGCGGGGTCCAAGAGACCCAGTACTTC
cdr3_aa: CASSLEGSGVQETQYF

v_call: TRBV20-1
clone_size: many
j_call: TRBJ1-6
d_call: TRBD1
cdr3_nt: TGCAGTGCTTTAGCCCGGGACAGCGGGCTTCAGGCCCTCCACTTT
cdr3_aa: CSALARDSGLQALHF

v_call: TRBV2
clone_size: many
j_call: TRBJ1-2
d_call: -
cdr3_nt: TGTGCCAGCAGCCTTAAGATCCGGGCGGACTATGGCTACACCTTC
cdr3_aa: CASSLKIRADYGYTF

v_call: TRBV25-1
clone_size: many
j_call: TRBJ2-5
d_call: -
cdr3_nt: TGTGCCAGCAGTCCCAGATCGGGGAAAGAGACCCAGTACTTC
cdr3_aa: CASSPRSGKETQYF

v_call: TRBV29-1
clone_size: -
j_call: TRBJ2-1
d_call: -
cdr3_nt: TGCAGCGTTGGGTTTCAAGGGGGGTACAATGAGCAGTTCTTC
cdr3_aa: CSVGFQGGYNEQFF

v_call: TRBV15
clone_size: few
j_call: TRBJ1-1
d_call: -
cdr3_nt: TGTGCCACCAGCAGAGCAGGGAACACTGAAGCTTTCTTT
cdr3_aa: CATSRAGNTEAFF

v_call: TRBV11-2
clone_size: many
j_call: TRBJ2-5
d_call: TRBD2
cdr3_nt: TGTGCCAGCAGCTATCCAAGACTAGCGGGCGGTTATCAAGAGACCCAGTACTTC
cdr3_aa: CASSYPRLAGGYQETQYF

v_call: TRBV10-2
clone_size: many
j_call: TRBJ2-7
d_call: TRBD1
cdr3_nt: TGCGCCAGCAGTGAGCATACAGGGGGGCCCACTGCGGGGAGGAGCGAGCAGTACTTC
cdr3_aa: CASSEHTGGPTAGRSEQYF

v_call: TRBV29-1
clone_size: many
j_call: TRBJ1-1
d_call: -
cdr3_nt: TGCAGCGTCGATATGAAAGGGAACACTGAAGCTTTCTTT
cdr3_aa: CSVDMKGNTEAFF

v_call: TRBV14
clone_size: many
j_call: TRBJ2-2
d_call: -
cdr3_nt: TGTGCCAGCAGCCGGGACTCGATCCCCGGGGAGCTGTTTTTT
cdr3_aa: CASSRDSIPGELFF

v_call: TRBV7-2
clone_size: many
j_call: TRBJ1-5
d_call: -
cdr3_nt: TGTGCCAGCACATCTGGGGTGGGGGGGCCTGGGAGCAATCAGCCCCAGCATTTT
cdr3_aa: CASTSGVGGPGSNQPQHF

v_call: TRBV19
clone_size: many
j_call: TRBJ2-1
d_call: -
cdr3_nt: TGTGCCAGTAGTATGGTAACAGCTGATGAGCAGTTCTTC
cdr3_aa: CASSMVTADEQFF

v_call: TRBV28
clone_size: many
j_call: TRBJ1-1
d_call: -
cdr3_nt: TGTGCCAGCACCAGGGGAATCACTGAAGCTTTCTTT
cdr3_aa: CASTRGITEAFF

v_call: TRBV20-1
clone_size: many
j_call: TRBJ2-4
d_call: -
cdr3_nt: TGCAGTGCTGGGGAGGAGGGGCACTTTTTAGCCAAAAACATTCAGTACTTC
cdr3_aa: CSAGEEGHFLAKNIQYF

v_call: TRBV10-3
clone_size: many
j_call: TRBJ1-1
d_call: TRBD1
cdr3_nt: TGTGCCATCAGTGAGACAGGGGGTCGCACTGAAGCTTTCTTT
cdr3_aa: CAISETGGRTEAFF

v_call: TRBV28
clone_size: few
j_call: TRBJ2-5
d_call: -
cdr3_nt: TGTGCCAGCAGTTTAGGTCTCATTGGCGAGACCCAGTACTTC
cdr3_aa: CASSLGLIGETQYF